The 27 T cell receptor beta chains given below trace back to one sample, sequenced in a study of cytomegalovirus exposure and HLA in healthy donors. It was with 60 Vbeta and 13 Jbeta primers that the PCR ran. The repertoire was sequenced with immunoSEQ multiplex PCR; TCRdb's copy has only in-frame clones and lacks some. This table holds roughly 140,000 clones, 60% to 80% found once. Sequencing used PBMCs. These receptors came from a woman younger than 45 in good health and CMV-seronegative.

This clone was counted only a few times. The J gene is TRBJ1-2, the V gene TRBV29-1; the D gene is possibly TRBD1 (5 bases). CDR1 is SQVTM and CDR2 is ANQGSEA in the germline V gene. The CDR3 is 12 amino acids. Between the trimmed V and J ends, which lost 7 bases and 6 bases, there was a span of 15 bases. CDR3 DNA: TGCAGCGGTATTCGGGGGGTTGATGGCTACACCTTC. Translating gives CSGIRGVDGYTF.

This CDR3 reads CASSLRDGGGTDTQYF. The CDR3, as DNA: TGCGCCAGCAGCCTCCGCGATGGTGGAGGCACAGATACGCAGTATTTT. The chain is built from TRBV5-1 and TRBJ2-3, with no clear D. V gave up 4 bases and J gave up 1 base, with 16 bases separating them. This CDR3 has 16 residues. Germline CDR1 reads SGHRS; CDR2 reads YFSETQ.

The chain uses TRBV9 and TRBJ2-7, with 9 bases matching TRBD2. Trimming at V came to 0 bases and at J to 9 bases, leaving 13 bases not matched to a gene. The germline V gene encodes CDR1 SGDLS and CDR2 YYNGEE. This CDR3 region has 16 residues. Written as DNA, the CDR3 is TGTGCCAGCAGCGTAGATTTGGCGGGAGGGCCTACCGGGCAGTACTTC. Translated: CASSVDLAGGPTGQYF.

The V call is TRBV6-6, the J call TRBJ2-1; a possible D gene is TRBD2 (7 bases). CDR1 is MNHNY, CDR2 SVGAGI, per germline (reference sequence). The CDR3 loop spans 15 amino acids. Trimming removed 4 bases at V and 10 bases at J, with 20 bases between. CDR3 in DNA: TGTGCCAGCAGTTCCCCCTCCGGGGGGCTCTGGGAGCAGTTCTTC. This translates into CASSSPSGGLWEQFF.

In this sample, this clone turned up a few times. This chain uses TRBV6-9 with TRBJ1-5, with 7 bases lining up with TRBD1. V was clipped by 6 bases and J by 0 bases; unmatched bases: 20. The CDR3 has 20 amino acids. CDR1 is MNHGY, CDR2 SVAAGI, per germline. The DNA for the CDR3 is TGTGCCAGCAGCCGCCTCCTCCCCAGGGGGGTACTTTATAGCAATCAGCCCCAGCATTTT. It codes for CASSRLLPRGVLYSNQPQHF.

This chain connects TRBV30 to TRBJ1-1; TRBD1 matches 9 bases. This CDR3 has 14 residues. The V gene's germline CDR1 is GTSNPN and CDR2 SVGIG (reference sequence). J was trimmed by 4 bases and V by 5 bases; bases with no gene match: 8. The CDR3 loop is CAWFHRGLGTEAFF. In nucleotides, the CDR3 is TGTGCCTGGTTCCACAGGGGGCTTGGCACTGAAGCTTTCTTT. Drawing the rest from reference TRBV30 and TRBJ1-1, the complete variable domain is SQTIHQWPATLVQPVGSPLSLECTVEGTSNPNLYWYRQAAGRGLQLLFYSVGIGQISSEVPQNLSASRPQDRQFILSSKKLLLSDSGFYLCAWFHRGLGTEAFFGQGTRLTVV.

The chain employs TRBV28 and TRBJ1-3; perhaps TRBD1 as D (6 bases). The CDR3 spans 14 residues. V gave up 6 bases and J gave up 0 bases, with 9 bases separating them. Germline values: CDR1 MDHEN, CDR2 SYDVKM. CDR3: CASRDSTSGNTIYF. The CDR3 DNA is TGTGCCAGCAGGGACAGCACCTCTGGAAACACCATATATTTT.

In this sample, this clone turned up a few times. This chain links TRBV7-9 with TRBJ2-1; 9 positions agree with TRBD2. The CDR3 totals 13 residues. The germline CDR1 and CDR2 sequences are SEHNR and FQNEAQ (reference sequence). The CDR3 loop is CGWAGGRNNEQFF. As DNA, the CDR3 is TGTGGATGGGCGGGGGGGCGCAACAATGAGCAGTTCTTC.

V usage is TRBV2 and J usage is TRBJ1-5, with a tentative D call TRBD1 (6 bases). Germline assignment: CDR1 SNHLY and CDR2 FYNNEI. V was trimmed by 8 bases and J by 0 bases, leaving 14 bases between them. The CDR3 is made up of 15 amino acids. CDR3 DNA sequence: TGTGCCAGCCGACAGGATTCCTATAGCAATCAGCCCCAGCATTTT. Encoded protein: CASRQDSYSNQPQHF.

CDR3 in amino acids: CASRYSGRGAEQYF. CDR3 nucleotide sequence: TGTGCCAGCAGATATAGCGGGAGAGGTGCCGAGCAGTACTTC. The chain carries TRBV28 and TRBJ2-7, with 9 bases that match TRBD2. The CDR3 totals 14 residues. Germline V gene data show CDR1 as MDHEN and CDR2 as SYDVKM. With 6 bases clipped from V and 6 bases from J, the junction kept 9 bases outside the gene matches.

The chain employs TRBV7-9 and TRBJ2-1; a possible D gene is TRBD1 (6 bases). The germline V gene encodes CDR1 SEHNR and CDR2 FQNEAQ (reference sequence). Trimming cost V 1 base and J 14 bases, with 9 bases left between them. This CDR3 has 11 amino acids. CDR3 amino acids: CASSLGAGEFF. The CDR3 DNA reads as TGTGCCAGCAGCTTAGGGGCAGGGGAGTTCTTC.

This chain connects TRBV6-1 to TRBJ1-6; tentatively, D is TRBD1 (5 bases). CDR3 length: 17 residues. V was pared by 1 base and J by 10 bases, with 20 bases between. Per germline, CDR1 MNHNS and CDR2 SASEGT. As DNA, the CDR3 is TGTGCCAGCAGTGAAGGGACATTTGGGGGGGATGGATCACCCCTCCACTTT. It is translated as CASSEGTFGGDGSPLHF.

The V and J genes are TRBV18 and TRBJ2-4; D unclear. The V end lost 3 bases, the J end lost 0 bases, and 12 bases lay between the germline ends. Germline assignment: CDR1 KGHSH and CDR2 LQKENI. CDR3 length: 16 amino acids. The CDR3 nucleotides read TGTGCCAGCTCACCCACCGGCGGTCTAGCCAAAAACATTCAGTACTTC. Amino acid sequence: CASSPTGGLAKNIQYF.

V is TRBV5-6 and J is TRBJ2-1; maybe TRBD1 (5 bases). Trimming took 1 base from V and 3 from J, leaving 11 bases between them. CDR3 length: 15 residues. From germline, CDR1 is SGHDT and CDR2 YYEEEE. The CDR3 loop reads CASSLRRGRYNEQFF. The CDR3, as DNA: TGTGCCAGCAGCTTGAGAAGGGGCCGCTACAATGAGCAGTTCTTC.

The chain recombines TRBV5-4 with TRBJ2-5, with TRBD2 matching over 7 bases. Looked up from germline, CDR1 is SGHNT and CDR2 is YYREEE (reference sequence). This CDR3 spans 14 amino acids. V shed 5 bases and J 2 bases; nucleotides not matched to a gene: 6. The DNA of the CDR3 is TGTGCCAGCAGGAGCGGGGCATCACAAGAGACCCAGTACTTC. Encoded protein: CASRSGASQETQYF.

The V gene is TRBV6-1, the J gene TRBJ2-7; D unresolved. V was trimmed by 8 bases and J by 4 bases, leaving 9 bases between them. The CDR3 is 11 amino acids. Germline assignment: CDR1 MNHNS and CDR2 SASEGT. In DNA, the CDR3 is TGTGCCAGCCAAGTCAGGTACGAGCAGTACTTC. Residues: CASQVRYEQYF.

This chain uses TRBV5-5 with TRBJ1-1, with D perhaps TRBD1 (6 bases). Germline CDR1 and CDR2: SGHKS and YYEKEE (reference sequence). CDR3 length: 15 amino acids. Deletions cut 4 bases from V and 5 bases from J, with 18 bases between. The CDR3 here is CASSRRYRDGTEAFF. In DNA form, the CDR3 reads TGTGCCAGCAGCAGAAGATACAGGGACGGGACTGAAGCTTTCTTT.

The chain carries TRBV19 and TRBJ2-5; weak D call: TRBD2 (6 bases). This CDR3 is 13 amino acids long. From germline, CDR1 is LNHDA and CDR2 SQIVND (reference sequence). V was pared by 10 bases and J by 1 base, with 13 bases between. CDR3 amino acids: CATGSGVQETQYF. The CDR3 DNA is TGTGCCACCGGCTCGGGGGTCCAAGAGACCCAGTACTTC.

As DNA, the CDR3 is TGTGCCAGCAGTCCCTGGGGAGCAACTAATGAAAAACTGTTTTTT. Translating gives CASSPWGATNEKLFF. The chain has TRBV7-8 and TRBJ1-4, with D unclear. V was cut by 6 bases and J by 0 bases, with 11 bases left in between. The germline V gene encodes CDR1 SGHVS and CDR2 FQNEAQ. The CDR3 spans 15 residues.

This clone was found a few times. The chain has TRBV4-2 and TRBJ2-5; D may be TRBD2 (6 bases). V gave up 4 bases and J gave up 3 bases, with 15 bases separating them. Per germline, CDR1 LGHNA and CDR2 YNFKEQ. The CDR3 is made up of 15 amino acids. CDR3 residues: CASSLTVGGEETQYF. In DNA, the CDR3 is TGTGCCAGCAGCCTTACCGTGGGGGGAGAAGAGACCCAGTACTTC.

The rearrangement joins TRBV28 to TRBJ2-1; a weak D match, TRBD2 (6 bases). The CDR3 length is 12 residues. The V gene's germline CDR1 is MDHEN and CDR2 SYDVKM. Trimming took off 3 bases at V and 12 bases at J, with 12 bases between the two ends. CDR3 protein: CASSFRRAGQFF. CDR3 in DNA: TGTGCCAGCAGTTTTAGGAGGGCAGGGCAGTTCTTC.

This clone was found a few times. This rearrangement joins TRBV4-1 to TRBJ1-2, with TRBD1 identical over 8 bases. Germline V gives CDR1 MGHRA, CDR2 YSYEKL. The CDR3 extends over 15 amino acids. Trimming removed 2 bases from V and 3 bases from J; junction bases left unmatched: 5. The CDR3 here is CASSQLDRADYGYTF. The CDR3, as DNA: TGCGCCAGCAGCCAATTGGACAGGGCAGACTATGGCTACACCTTC.

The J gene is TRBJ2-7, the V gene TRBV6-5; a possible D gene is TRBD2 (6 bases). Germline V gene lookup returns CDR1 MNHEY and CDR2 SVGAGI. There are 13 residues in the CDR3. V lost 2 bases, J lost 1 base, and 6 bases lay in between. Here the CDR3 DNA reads TGTGCCAGCAGTTACGCGGGATCCTACGAGCAGTACTTC. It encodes CASSYAGSYEQYF.

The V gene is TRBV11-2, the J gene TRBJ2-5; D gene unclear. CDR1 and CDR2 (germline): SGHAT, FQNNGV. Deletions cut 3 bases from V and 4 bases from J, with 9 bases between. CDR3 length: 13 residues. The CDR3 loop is CASSFEMRETQYF. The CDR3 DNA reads TGTGCCAGCAGCTTTGAGATGAGAGAGACCCAGTACTTC.

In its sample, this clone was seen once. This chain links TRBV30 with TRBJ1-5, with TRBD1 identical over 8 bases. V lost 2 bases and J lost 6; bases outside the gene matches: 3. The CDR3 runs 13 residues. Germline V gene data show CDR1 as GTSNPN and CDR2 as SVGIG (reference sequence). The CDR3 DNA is TGTGCCTGGAGTTTCAGGGGGCGTCAGCCCCAGCATTTT. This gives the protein CAWSFRGRQPQHF.

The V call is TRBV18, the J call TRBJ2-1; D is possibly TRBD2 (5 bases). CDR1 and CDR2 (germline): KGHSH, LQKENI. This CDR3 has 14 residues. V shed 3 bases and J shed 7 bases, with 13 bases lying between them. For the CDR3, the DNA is TGTGCCAGCTCACCGGTTTTTGAGGGAAATGAGCAGTTCTTC. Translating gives CASSPVFEGNEQFF.

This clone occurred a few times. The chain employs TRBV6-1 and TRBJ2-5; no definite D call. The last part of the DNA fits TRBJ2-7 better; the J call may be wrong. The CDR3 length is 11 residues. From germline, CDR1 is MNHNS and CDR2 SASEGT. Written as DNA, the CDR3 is TGTGCCAGCCTTAGTTACTACGAGCAGTACTTC. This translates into CASLSYYEQYF.